This TCR beta chain originates from a study of early T cells in non-severe SARS-CoV-2 infection. This clonotype was observed many times. The CDR3 covers 13 residues. In germline, CDR1 is SQVTM, CDR2 ANQGSEA. The germline V and J ends were trimmed by 7 bases and 5 bases, with 17 bases remaining between them. TCRdb called the 5' RACE reads again in MiXCR, with one record for every CDR3 protein. The data hold 50,000 to 60,000 distinct CDR3 sequences, with under 7.5% observed a single time. The sequencing sample was made of whole blood. The chain has TRBV29-1 and TRBJ1-1; D unclear. The source is an adult who was a healthcare worker with PCR-confirmed SARS-CoV-2 infection or an uninfected control (not recorded which). CDR3 DNA: TGCAGCGGTACCCGGGCCGCCGGGACTGAAGCTTTCTTT. Translation: CSGTRAAGTEAFF.